The clone carrying this T cell receptor (beta chain) was counted between two and nine times. What it binds is unknown. Each sorted fraction was over 95% pure. The study reverse transcribed the entire isolated RNA, so it sequenced expressed TCRB transcripts. Naive, central memory and regulatory T cell samples averaged roughly 3.8 million reads. This table comes from immunoSEQ multiplex PCR, and its TCRdb copy is limited to in-frame clones, with some not included. The repertoire includes 300,000 to 450,000 clones, roughly 12% of them detected once, and about 0.018% sits in the top ten. This entry belongs to a study of beta chain features in type 1 diabetes. Overall study findings and caveats: All four CD4+ subsets of Type 1 diabetes patients contained TCRB CDR3s that were moderately but significantly shorter. These data did not resolve whether HLA type affects TCRB rearrangement.

The TCR originated in a man aged 18 to 29 in good health. The source material was naive CD4+ T cells from blood.

DNA for the CDR3: TGTGCCAGCAGCTTAAAGGGGGGGGCTGGGGCCAACGTCCTGACTTTC. Amino acids: CASSLKGGAGANVLTF. The J gene is TRBJ2-6, the V gene TRBV7-3; a weak D match, TRBD2 (7 bases). V was pared by 1 base and J by 2 bases, with 9 bases between. In germline, CDR1 is SGHTA, CDR2 FQGTGA. This CDR3 has 16 amino acids.